This T cell receptor beta chain was documented in a study of cytomegalovirus exposure and HLA in healthy donors. A remark on this clone: Its target is unknown.

TCRdb's copy holds only in-frame clones and misses some; the assay was immunoSEQ multiplex PCR. In the table there are 130,000 or so clones, 70% to 90% of which are singletons. V dropped 3 bases and J dropped 2 bases, with 8 bases sitting between them. The V gene's germline CDR1 is SGHVS and CDR2 FQNEAQ. The CDR3 is 13 amino acids. Study-wide points: The TCR clusters that emerged in the first cohort tended, a later analysis found, to co-occur in the 110 or so validation repertoires. Many donors shared some public TCRs, even though most TCR sequences were rare.

The V gene is TRBV7-8, the J gene TRBJ2-7, with no clear D. The sample taken for sequencing was PBMCs. The receptor was isolated from a woman under 30 in good health and CMV-seronegative. The chain's CDR3 is CASSFDIAYEQYF. The DNA for the CDR3 is TGTGCCAGCAGCTTCGACATTGCCTACGAGCAGTACTTC.